This is a list of T cell receptor beta chains from one sample in a study of cytomegalovirus exposure and HLA in healthy donors. The repertoire was sequenced with immunoSEQ multiplex PCR; TCRdb's copy has only in-frame clones and lacks some. The sample yields about 140,000 clones, more than 75% seen once. Source material: PBMCs. All receptors come from a woman younger than 30 in good health and CMV-seropositive. CDR3s include the opening cysteine and the closing phenylalanine or tryptophan. Each record gives: J gene, clone size, V gene, D gene, CDR3 protein, CDR3 DNA. A D gene is named only where the DNA matches it firmly. Clone size, where shown, is once, few, many, or a class for clones that have expanded.

TRBJ2-5 | - | TRBV2 | TRBD1 | CASTGDRAQETQYF | TGTGCCAGCACCGGGGACAGGGCCCAAGAGACCCAGTACTTC
TRBJ2-2 | - | TRBV5-1 | - | CASSLTANTGELFF | TGCGCCAGCAGCCTGACAGCGAACACCGGGGAGCTGTTTTTT
TRBJ1-2 | - | TRBV10-3 | - | CAISAPDRSNYGYTF | TGTGCCATCAGTGCCCCTGACAGGAGTAACTATGGCTACACCTTC
TRBJ2-1 | - | TRBV9 | TRBD2 | CASSVGSSGGASEQFF | TGTGCCAGCAGCGTAGGGTCTAGCGGGGGGGCAAGTGAGCAGTTCTTC
TRBJ1-2 | - | TRBV7-2 | - | CASSDRGAYGYTF | TGTGCCAGCAGCGACCGCGGGGCCTATGGCTACACCTTC
TRBJ2-5 | - | TRBV6-1 | TRBD1 | CASSTDRGRQETQYF | TGTGCCAGCAGTACGGACAGGGGTCGCCAAGAGACCCAGTACTTC
TRBJ1-1 | few | TRBV29-1 | - | CSGFQGTNTEAFF | TGCAGCGGTTTCCAGGGGACAAACACTGAAGCTTTCTTT
TRBJ1-2 | - | TRBV5-1 | - | CASSQDRLYGYTF | TGCGCCAGCAGCCAAGACAGGCTCTATGGCTACACCTTC
TRBJ2-3 | few | TRBV6-5 | TRBD1 | CASSFRDRGADTQYF | TGTGCCAGCAGTTTCCGGGACAGGGGTGCAGATACGCAGTATTTT
TRBJ2-3 | - | TRBV5-1 | TRBD1 | CASSSVRTGNADTQYF | TGCGCCAGCAGCTCTGTGAGGACAGGGAACGCAGATACGCAGTATTTT
TRBJ1-1 | - | TRBV2 | TRBD1 | CASSAGQGIVEAFF | TGTGCCAGCAGTGCAGGACAGGGGATAGTTGAAGCTTTCTTT
TRBJ2-5 | - | TRBV30 | - | CAWSVGRGWKTQYF | TGTGCCTGGAGTGTAGGAAGGGGGTGGAAGACCCAGTACTTC
TRBJ1-3 | - | TRBV15 | TRBD1 | CATSRDYGTGFVSGGNTIYF | TGTGCCACCAGCAGAGATTACGGGACAGGGTTCGTAAGCGGGGGAAACACCATATATTTT
TRBJ1-4 | - | TRBV7-6 | - | CASSRGGTNEKLFF | TGTGCCAGCAGTAGGGGTGGAACTAATGAAAAACTGTTTTTT
TRBJ1-6 | - | TRBV10-2 | - | CASSEGRGSGSPLHF | TGCGCCAGCAGTGAGGGGAGGGGCTCTGGTTCACCCCTCCACTTT
TRBJ2-3 | - | TRBV5-1 | - | CASSLETGTTDTQYF | TGCGCCAGCAGCTTGGAGACAGGAACCACAGATACGCAGTATTTT
TRBJ2-5 | - | TRBV5-1 | - | CASSPGNQETQYF | TGCGCCAGCAGCCCGGGAAACCAAGAGACCCAGTACTTC
TRBJ2-7 | few | TRBV18 | - | CASSPQQTSSYEQYF | TGTGCCAGCTCACCACAACAGACTAGCTCCTACGAGCAGTACTTC
TRBJ2-1 | - | TRBV2 | - | CASRGTYNEQFF | TGTGCCAGCAGGGGGACATACAATGAGCAGTTCTTC
TRBJ2-7 | - | TRBV5-1 | - | CASSLPGSHYEQYF | TGCGCCAGCAGCTTGCCCGGTTCCCACTACGAGCAGTACTTC
TRBJ2-1 | - | TRBV6-5 | TRBD1 | CASSPGTGNYNEQFF | TGTGCCAGCAGTCCCGGGACAGGGAACTACAATGAGCAGTTCTTC